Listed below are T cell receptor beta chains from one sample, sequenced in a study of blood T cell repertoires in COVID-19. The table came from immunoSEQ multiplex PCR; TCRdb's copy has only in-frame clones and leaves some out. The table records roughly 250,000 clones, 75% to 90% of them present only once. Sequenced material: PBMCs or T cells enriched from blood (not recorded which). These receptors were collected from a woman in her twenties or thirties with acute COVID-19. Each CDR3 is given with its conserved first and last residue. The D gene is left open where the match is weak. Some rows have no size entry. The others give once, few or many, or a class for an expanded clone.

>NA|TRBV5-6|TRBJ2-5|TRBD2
TGTGCCAGCAGCTTGGCGGGACTAGCGGGGCAAGAGACCCAGTACTTC
CASSLAGLAGQETQYF
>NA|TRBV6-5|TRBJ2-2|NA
TGTGCCAGCAGGGTCGGGACAAGGTACACCGGGGAGCTGTTTTTT
CASRVGTRYTGELFF
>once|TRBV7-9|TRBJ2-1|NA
TGTGCCAGCAGCTCCACCCGGGGGGCGGGAACGCCCTACAATGAGCAGTTCTTC
CASSSTRGAGTPYNEQFF
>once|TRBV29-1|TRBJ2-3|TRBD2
TGCAGCGTCCCGATGGGGGGGAAAAGCACAGATACGCAGTATTTT
CSVPMGGKSTDTQYF
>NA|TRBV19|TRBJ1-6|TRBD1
TGTGCCAGTAGTGCTCGACAGGGGCGGGATAATTCACCCCTCCACTTT
CASSARQGRDNSPLHF
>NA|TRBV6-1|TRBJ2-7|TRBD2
TGTGCCAGCAGTGAAGCGAGAGGCGGGGGTTACGAGCAGTACTTC
CASSEARGGGYEQYF
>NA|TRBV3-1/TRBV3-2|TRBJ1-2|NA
TGTGCCAGCAGCCAAGCATACTATGGCTACACCTTC
CASSQAYYGYTF
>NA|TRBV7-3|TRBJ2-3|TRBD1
TGTGCCAGCAGCCCTCGGACAGGGGTGGATACGCAGTATTTT
CASSPRTGVDTQYF
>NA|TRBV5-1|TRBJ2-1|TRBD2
TGCGCCAGCAGCTTGGTGGCTAGCGGGACCTACAATGAGCAGTTCTTC
CASSLVASGTYNEQFF
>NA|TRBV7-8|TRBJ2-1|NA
TGTGCCAGCAGCTTAGAGGTTAGTCGAGGCTCCTACAATGAGCAGTTCTTC
CASSLEVSRGSYNEQFF
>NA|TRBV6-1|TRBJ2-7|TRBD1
TGTGCCAGCAGTGAGGGACAGGGGCGCGAGCAGTACTTC
CASSEGQGREQYF